The T cell receptor beta chain described here comes from a study of T cell responses to AZD1222 COVID-19 vaccine. Pooled samples include second doses given at about 4 or 12 weeks. Losses at the gene ends were 1 base for V and 3 bases for J; bases not matched to a gene: 1. Germline lookup yields CDR1 SGHDN and CDR2 FVKESK. The CDR3 runs 15 residues. Only in-frame clones appear in the TCRdb table, and some are missing; sequencing was by immunoSEQ multiplex PCR. The sample shows 80,000 or so clones, approximately 85% of them seen only once. The chain has TRBV14 and TRBJ2-7; 12 nucleotides agree with TRBD1. This receptor was taken from an adult who received the AZD1222 COVID-19 vaccine. The sample was peripheral blood, taken 28 days after the second AZD1222 dose. The CDR3 DNA is TGTGCCAGCAGCCAAGGGGACAGGGGGCTCTACGAGCAGTACTTC. This translates into CASSQGDRGLYEQYF. Complete variable domain (other parts from reference TRBV14 and TRBJ2-7): EAGVTQFPSHSVIEKGQTVTLRCDPISGHDNLYWYRRVMGKEIKFLLHFVKESKQDESGMPNNRFLAERTGGTYSTLKVQPAELEDSGVYFCASSQGDRGLYEQYFGPGTRLTVT.